This T cell receptor (beta chain) was observed in a study of cytomegalovirus exposure and HLA in healthy donors. General study findings and limits: Data from an earlier analysis indicated that most TCR beta V segments were productive either about 87% or about 30% of the time.

The sample holds a few counts of this clone. Its antigen is still unknown. CDR3 size: 14 residues. V lost 6 bases, J lost 6 bases, and 8 bases stayed unmatched. Germline loops: CDR1 MNHNY, CDR2 SVGAGI (reference sequence). The PCR used 60 Vbeta and 13 Jbeta primers. Using immunoSEQ multiplex PCR, the repertoire was profiled, and TCRdb retains in-frame clones only, with some absent. The repertoire has 35,000 or so clones, around 81% of them found once; the top ten carry about 9.3%. The sequence was collected from a woman aged 40 to 50 in good health and CMV-seronegative. The specimen sequenced was PBMCs. The chain uses TRBV6-6 and TRBJ2-5; 9 nucleotides agree with TRBD2. CDR3 in amino acids: CASRPRGGRQTQYF. The CDR3 nucleotides read TGTGCCAGCAGACCGCGGGGGGGCCGACAGACCCAGTACTTC.